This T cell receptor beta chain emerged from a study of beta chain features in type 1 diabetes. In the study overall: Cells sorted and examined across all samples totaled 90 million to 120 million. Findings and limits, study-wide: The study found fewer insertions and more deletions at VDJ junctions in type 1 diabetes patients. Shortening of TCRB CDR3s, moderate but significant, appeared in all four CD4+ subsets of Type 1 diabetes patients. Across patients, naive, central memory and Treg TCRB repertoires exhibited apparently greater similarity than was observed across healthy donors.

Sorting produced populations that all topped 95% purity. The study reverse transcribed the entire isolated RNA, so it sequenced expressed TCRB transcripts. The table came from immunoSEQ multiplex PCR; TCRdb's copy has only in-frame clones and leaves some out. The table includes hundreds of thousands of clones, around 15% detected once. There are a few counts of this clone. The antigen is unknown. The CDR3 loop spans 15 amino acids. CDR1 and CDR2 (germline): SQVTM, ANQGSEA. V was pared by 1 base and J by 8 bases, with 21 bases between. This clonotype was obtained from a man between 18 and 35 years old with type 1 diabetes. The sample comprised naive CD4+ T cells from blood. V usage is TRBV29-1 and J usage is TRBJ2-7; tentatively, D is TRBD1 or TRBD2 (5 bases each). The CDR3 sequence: CSVEGSPGTQNQQYF. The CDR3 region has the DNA TGCAGCGTTGAAGGGTCCCCGGGGACCCAGAATCAGCAGTACTTC.